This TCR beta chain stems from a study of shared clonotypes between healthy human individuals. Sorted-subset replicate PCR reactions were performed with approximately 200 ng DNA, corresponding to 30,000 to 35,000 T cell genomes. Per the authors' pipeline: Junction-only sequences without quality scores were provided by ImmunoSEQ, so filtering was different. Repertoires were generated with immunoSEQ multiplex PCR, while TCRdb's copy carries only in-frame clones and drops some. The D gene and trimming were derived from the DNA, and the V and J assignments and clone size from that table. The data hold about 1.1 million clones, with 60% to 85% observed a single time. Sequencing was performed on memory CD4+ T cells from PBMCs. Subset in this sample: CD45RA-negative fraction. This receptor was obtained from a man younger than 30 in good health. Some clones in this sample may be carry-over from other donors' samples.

CDR3 sequence reads: CASSSDRVGEQFF. The CDR3 coding sequence is TGTGCCAGCAGCTCCGACAGGGTGGGTGAGCAGTTCTTC. The rearrangement links TRBV7-3 to TRBJ2-1, with TRBD1 matching over 7 bases. Germline-derived CDR1 and CDR2 are SGHTA and FQGTGA. After removal of 4 bases from V and 9 bases from J, the junction contained 6 bases not matched to a gene. This CDR3 comprises 13 residues.